This T cell receptor (beta chain) emerged from a study of T-cell memory formation after mild COVID-19. Overall study: Clusters were largely donor specific. General study points: CD4/CD8 balance characterized clones contracting day 15 to 85, and CD4+ skew characterized later expanders. Clonal second-wave expansions that peaked on day 37 had unconfirmed SARS-CoV-2 specificity. The finding that pre-infection memory included some responding clones suggested that cross-reactive memory joined.

Turning to this clonotype: Its target is not known.

This CDR3 is 18 amino acids long. The V and J ends lost 0 bases and 0 bases, in that order; junction bases with no gene match: 4. CDR1 SGHVS and CDR2 FQNEAQ come from the germline V gene. TCRdb re-derived calls from the 5' RACE reads in MiXCR, one entry per CDR3 protein. This table holds 350,000 to 500,000 distinct CDR3 sequences, around a quarter found once. This TCR derives from an adult woman who had mild COVID-19 (a few samples of this study predate the infection). Cell type and time point are not known. The chain has TRBV7-8 and TRBJ2-3, with 12 nucleotides matching TRBD2. The sequencing input was PBMCs or a T cell subset sorted from them (not recorded which). CDR3 sequence: CASSLAPTSGRSTDTQYF. DNA for the CDR3: TGTGCCAGCAGCTTAGCCCCTACTAGCGGGAGGAGCACAGATACGCAGTATTTT.